This T cell receptor (beta chain) was sequenced for a study of Graves' ophthalmopathy and Graves' hyperthyroidism. Only a few counts were recorded for this clonotype. Its antigen is currently unknown. Study outcomes and limitations: Most thyroid-expanded clonotypes exceeding 0.001 frequency were also found in blood. The model's prediction of ophthalmopathy progression had just over 70% sensitivity and roughly 77% specificity.

Transcripts of RNA were the source for amplifying TCR beta CDR3 regions. Second-round multiplex PCR followed a first-round RT-PCR using HTBI primers. TCRdb re-analysed the multiplex PCR reads in MiXCR, keeping a single row per CDR3 protein. In the table there are 580,000 or so distinct CDR3 sequences, about 35% of which are singletons. Among the hyperthyroidism patients, all were newly diagnosed, aged 18 to 65, with under 2 months' duration. Patients with other autoimmune diseases, uncontrolled infections, pregnancy or lactation were excluded. This sequence originates from an adult man with Graves' hyperthyroidism. Sequencing was carried out using peripheral blood or thyroid tissue (not recorded which).

Here the CDR3 reads CASSQEQGFTGELFF. As DNA, the CDR3 is TGCGCCAGCAGCCAGGAACAGGGGTTTACCGGGGAGCTGTTTTTT. This chain joins TRBV4-1 and TRBJ2-2; 7 bases fit TRBD1. The germline CDR1 and CDR2 sequences are MGHRA and YSYEKL. J was trimmed by 5 bases and V by 3 bases; bases with no gene match: 6. This CDR3 spans 15 amino acids.